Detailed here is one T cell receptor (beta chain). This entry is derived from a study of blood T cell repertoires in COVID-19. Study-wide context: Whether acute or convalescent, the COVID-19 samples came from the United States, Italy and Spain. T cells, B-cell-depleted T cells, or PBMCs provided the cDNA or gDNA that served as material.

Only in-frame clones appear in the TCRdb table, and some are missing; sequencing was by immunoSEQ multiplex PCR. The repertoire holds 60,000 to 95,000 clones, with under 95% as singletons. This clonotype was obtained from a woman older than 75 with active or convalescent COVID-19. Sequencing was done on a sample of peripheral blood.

CDR3 sequence (DNA): TGTGCCAGCAGTTACTCGCGGGGCTACTACGAGCAGTACTTC. Translating it yields CASSYSRGYYEQYF. The rearrangement joins TRBV6-2 or TRBV6-3 to TRBJ2-7; tentative D call: TRBD2 (6 bases). Trimming removed 0 bases from V and 3 bases from J, with 9 bases in between. CDR1 MNHEY and CDR2 SVGEGT come from the germline V gene. The CDR3 totals 14 residues.